This entry is about one T cell receptor beta chain. Antigen unknown. The sample belongs to a study of cytomegalovirus exposure and HLA in healthy donors. Looking at the study overall: HLA-typed donors were the source of approximately 86 million unique TCRs held in an early data release.

The CDR3 extends over 14 amino acids. Deletions cut 6 bases from V and 6 bases from J, with 17 bases between. Germline V gene lookup returns CDR1 MDHEN and CDR2 SYDVKM. PCR was performed using 60 Vbeta and 13 Jbeta primers. Some clones are missing from TCRdb's copy, which holds only in-frame ones; the method was immunoSEQ multiplex PCR. The sample lists under 200,000 clones; roughly an eighth were seen once. The study's findings and limits: Cytomegalovirus status, reportedly, was diagnosed with high specificity and sensitivity by the classifier. A missense DCLRE1C variant was associated with V- and J-gene trimming of TCR beta chains in a later analysis, and an independent cohort replicated the association. The authors later found HLA-associated TCR beta chains more clonally expanded than equally common others.

The sequence came from a man aged 50-59 years in good health and CMV-seropositive. The sequencing sample was made of PBMCs. The genes are TRBV28 and TRBJ1-1; perhaps TRBD1 as D (6 bases). This chain's CDR3 is CASSLPGQLAEAFF. Written as DNA, the CDR3 is TGTGCCAGCAGCCTGCCGGGACAACTAGCTGAAGCTTTCTTT.